The rows below give T cell receptor beta chains drawn from one sample of a study of T cell responses to AZD1222 COVID-19 vaccine. TCRdb keeps only in-frame clones here, not all; method: immunoSEQ multiplex PCR. Of approximately 150,000 clones in the sample, around 92% are singletons; the top ten hold around 0.96%. The sample in question was peripheral blood, obtained on day 0 of AZD1222 vaccination. The receptors shown here come from an adult in good health. Both conserved end residues are part of each CDR3. Each record gives: J gene, V gene, D gene, clone size, CDR3 DNA, CDR3 protein. D genes are given only for firm matches. Some rows have no size entry. The others give once, few or many, or a class for an expanded clone.

>TRBJ2-5|TRBV19|.|.
TGTGCCAGTAGTACCGGGGCCACCGATTTCCAAGAGACCCAGTACTTC
CASSTGATDFQETQYF
>TRBJ1-5|TRBV6-6|TRBD1|.
TGTGCCAGCAGCGACCCAGGGGGCGCGGATCAGCCCCAGCATTTT
CASSDPGGADQPQHF
>TRBJ1-5|TRBV7-2|.|.
TGTGCCAGCAGCTTACGGCAGGGAGGGTGGAATAGCAATCAGCCCCAGCATTTT
CASSLRQGGWNSNQPQHF
>TRBJ1-2|TRBV7-2|.|.
TGTGCCAGCAGCTTACAAAACTATGGCTACACCTTC
CASSLQNYGYTF
>TRBJ1-2|TRBV30|.|once
TGTGCCTGGGACCTCGCGGGGAGAAACAGCCACACCTTC
CAWDLAGRNSHTF
>TRBJ2-3|TRBV29-1|TRBD2|.
TGCAGCGTTGAGACTAGCGGGAATACGCAGTATTTT
CSVETSGNTQYF
>TRBJ1-2|TRBV19|TRBD1|.
TGTGCCAGTAGTATCCGAAAGGGACAGGAAGTGTCGGGCTACACCTTC
CASSIRKGQEVSGYTF
>TRBJ2-5|TRBV5-1|.|.
TGCGCCAGCAGCCTCCAAGAGACCCAGTACTTC
CASSLQETQYF
>TRBJ2-4|TRBV9|.|.
TGTGCCAGCAGCGCCGGGCCTCGGCTAGCCAAAAACATTCAGTACTTC
CASSAGPRLAKNIQYF
>TRBJ1-2|TRBV2|.|.
TGTGCCAGCAGTGAAAGCAGCTTCTATGGCTACACCTTC
CASSESSFYGYTF
>TRBJ2-2|TRBV5-4|.|.
TGTGCCAGCAGCTCGCGGATGGGGGACACCGGGGAGCTGTTTTTT
CASSSRMGDTGELFF
>TRBJ1-5|TRBV3-1/TRBV3-2|TRBD1|.
TGTGCCAGCAGCCAAGAGGAGCGGGCAGGGGGAATCAATCAGCCCCAGCATTTT
CASSQEERAGGINQPQHF
>TRBJ2-2|TRBV11-3|.|.
TGTGCCAGCAGCTTAGAGTTCGGGGCGGGGAACACCGGGGAGCTGTTTTTT
CASSLEFGAGNTGELFF
>TRBJ2-3|TRBV29-1|.|.
TGCAGCGTTGAAGAGGGCACAGATACGCAGTATTTT
CSVEEGTDTQYF
>TRBJ1-2|TRBV5-6|TRBD1|.
TGTGCCAGCAGCAAAGGACAGGGGATCTATGGCTACACCTTC
CASSKGQGIYGYTF
>TRBJ1-1|TRBV30|.|.
TGTGCCTGGACCAGGGGTGGCACTGAAGCTTTCTTT
CAWTRGGTEAFF
>TRBJ2-1|TRBV28|TRBD2|.
TGTGCCGTTCGAGGGACTAGCTCCTACAATGAGCAGTTCTTC
CAVRGTSSYNEQFF
>TRBJ1-1|TRBV13|.|.
TGTGCCAGCAGCCTAACAACTGAAGCTTTCTTT
CASSLTTEAFF
>TRBJ1-4|TRBV15|TRBD1|.
TGTGCCACCAGCGTTAACCCCCAGGGGGCCGCGGAAAAACTGTTTTTT
CATSVNPQGAAEKLFF
>TRBJ2-7|TRBV4-1|.|.
TGCGCCAGCAGCCAGCGACAGAACTACGAGCAGTACTTC
CASSQRQNYEQYF
>TRBJ1-4|TRBV10-3|TRBD1|.
TGTGCCATCAGTGAGTCGCTGGACAGGGGGCTTGTTAATGAAAAACTGTTTTTT
CAISESLDRGLVNEKLFF
>TRBJ2-3|TRBV6-4|TRBD2|.
TGTGCCAGCAGAAGGGCCGGGACTAGCGGGGCCCTCACAGATACGCAGTATTTT
CASRRAGTSGALTDTQYF
>TRBJ2-7|TRBV29-1|TRBD1|.
TGCAGCGTTGAAGATCGCAGGGGGCAGTACTACGAGCAGTACTTC
CSVEDRRGQYYEQYF
>TRBJ1-2|TRBV24-1|.|.
TGTGCCACCAGTGATCCCGGACGGGGCTACACCTTC
CATSDPGRGYTF
>TRBJ1-5|TRBV6-2/TRBV6-3|TRBD1|.
TGTGCCAGCAGATACACAGGGGTAAGTCAGCCCCAGCATTTT
CASRYTGVSQPQHF
>TRBJ2-3|TRBV6-5|.|.
TGTGCCAGCAGTTACCGGTGGACGCAGTATTTT
CASSYRWTQYF
>TRBJ1-5|TRBV30|TRBD1|.
TGTGCCTGGAGTGGGGGACAGGTTCAGCCCCAGCATTTT
CAWSGGQVQPQHF
>TRBJ1-5|TRBV5-6|.|once
TGTGCCAGCAGCAAGGGTCTGTATAGCAATCAGCCCCAGCATTTT
CASSKGLYSNQPQHF
>TRBJ2-7|TRBV2|.|.
TGTGCCACCGGAGGGCGGGGTGCTTTAGAGCAGTACTTC
CATGGRGALEQYF
>TRBJ2-7|TRBV6-1|TRBD2|.
TGTGCCAGCAGTGAAGCTAGCGGGGGTTCCTACGAGCAGTACTTC
CASSEASGGSYEQYF
>TRBJ1-2|TRBV6-5|TRBD1|.
TGTGCCAGCAGTTACCTCCGGGACAGCCCCTATGGCTACACCTTC
CASSYLRDSPYGYTF
>TRBJ1-2|TRBV5-4|TRBD1|.
TGTGCCAGCAGCCTTAGAGACAGGGCAAATGGCTACACCTTC
CASSLRDRANGYTF
>TRBJ2-2|TRBV5-1|TRBD1|.
TGCGCCAGCAGCAGGACAGGGAACACCGGGGAGCTGTTTTTT
CASSRTGNTGELFF
>TRBJ2-7|TRBV12-3/TRBV12-4|TRBD2|.
TGTGCCAGCAGTTATAGCGGGGGGGGCGAGCAGTACTTC
CASSYSGGGEQYF
>TRBJ1-5|TRBV3-1/TRBV3-2|.|.
TGTGCCAGCAGCCAAGATAAGGGGTGGGGGCCCCAGCATTTT
CASSQDKGWGPQHF
>TRBJ2-3|TRBV5-1|TRBD2|.
TGCGCCAGCAGTGATAGCGGGTTCCGGGCAGATACGCAGTATTTT
CASSDSGFRADTQYF
>TRBJ1-3|TRBV6-1|TRBD1|.
TGTGCCAGCAGTGTAACCGGGACAGGGGTCGGTGGAAACACCATATATTTT
CASSVTGTGVGGNTIYF
>TRBJ2-2|TRBV5-1|TRBD1|.
TGCGCCAGCAGCTTAGACAGGGTGAACACCGGGGAGCTGTTTTTT
CASSLDRVNTGELFF
>TRBJ1-1|TRBV6-1|.|.
TGTGCCAGCAGTGAAGGCACCGAGGGTACTGAAGCTTTCTTT
CASSEGTEGTEAFF
>TRBJ2-5|TRBV4-2|.|.
TGTGCCAGCAGTCTCGGTGGGGACTCGGGCGAGACCCAGTACTTC
CASSLGGDSGETQYF
>TRBJ1-4|TRBV7-2|.|.
TGTGCCAGCAGCTTAGCGAGGGAGAAAAAACTGTTTTTT
CASSLAREKKLFF
>TRBJ1-6|TRBV10-3|.|once
TGTGCCATCAGTGAGTCAGGGACGGGGCGGGGGCCCCTCCACTTT
CAISESGTGRGPLHF
>TRBJ1-6|TRBV6-5|TRBD1|.
TGTGCCAGCATAAGGGTCCAGGGGGCTAATTCACCCCTCCACTTT
CASIRVQGANSPLHF
>TRBJ1-1|TRBV12-3/TRBV12-4|.|once
TGTGCCAGCAGTTTTGTGACAGCTGAAGCTTTCTTT
CASSFVTAEAFF
>TRBJ1-1|TRBV15|.|.
TGTGCCACCAGCAGAGATTGGGGAGACACTGAAGCTTTCTTT
CATSRDWGDTEAFF
>TRBJ2-1|TRBV9|TRBD2|.
TGTGCCAGCAGCGTAGTAGGTAGCGGGGGGCCGGGACCCTACAATGAGCAGTTCTTC
CASSVVGSGGPGPYNEQFF
>TRBJ2-7|TRBV3-1/TRBV3-2|.|.
TGTGCCAGCAGCCAAGGAATCTCCTACGAGCAGTACTTC
CASSQGISYEQYF
>TRBJ2-1|TRBV3-1/TRBV3-2|.|.
TGTGCCAGCAGCCGAAGACAGGTCAATGAGCAGTTCTTC
CASSRRQVNEQFF
>TRBJ2-1|TRBV10-3|.|.
TGTGCCATCACCCGGGACACGTACAATGAGCAGTTCTTC
CAITRDTYNEQFF
>TRBJ2-2|TRBV10-3|.|few
TGTGCCATCAGTGAGTCGTTTCAGTTTCCCGGGGAGCTGTTTTTT
CAISESFQFPGELFF
>TRBJ2-5|TRBV11-3|.|.
TGTGCCAGCAGCTTTCGAGGCGAAGAGACCCAGTACTTC
CASSFRGEETQYF